This T cell receptor (beta chain) derives from a study of post-analysis software for immune sequencing data. General study results and limits: Higher frequency in patients than in controls was seen for about five TRBV segments, with TRBV5-6, TRBV5-1 and TRBV20-1 among them.

On this clonotype itself: The antigen is not known.

Germline CDR1 is SQVTM and CDR2 is ANQGSEA. V lost 6 bases to trimming and J lost 2 bases; unmatched junction nucleotides: 10. The CDR3 contains 15 residues. Built from TCR beta cDNA, the libraries had unique molecular identifiers in them. There were about 1 to 10 million T cells, and 400,000 to 650,000 cDNA molecules came from them. TCRdb reanalysed the PCR reads using MiXCR and keeps one entry per CDR3 protein. Of roughly 800,000 distinct CDR3 sequences in the sample, about half were seen once. Sequencing was carried out using blood. This receptor was taken from a girl aged 5-17 years with multiple sclerosis. This rearrangement joins TRBV29-1 to TRBJ2-3, with 8 bases fitting TRBD1. DNA for the CDR3: TGCAGCGTGGATGGGGACAGGACGATCACAGATACGCAGTATTTT. Translation: CSVDGDRTITDTQYF.